This TCR beta chain was retrieved from a study of stem cell transplantation in POMP-related autoinflammatory disease. This clone has just a few counts. CDR1 is SQVTM and CDR2 is ANQGSEA in the germline V gene. V trimming: 4 bases; J trimming: 0 bases; junction bases outside the gene matches: 5. The CDR3 totals 14 residues. The assay was immunoSEQ multiplex PCR, and TCRdb's table has in-frame clones only and misses some. In the table there are tens of thousands of clones, roughly 93% of which are singletons. This specimen was CD4+ T cells from PBMCs, taken after stem cell transplantation. The receptor was derived from a human patient with POMP-related autoinflammation and immune dysregulation (PRAID). Some T cells may be the graft donor's. V usage is TRBV29-1 and J usage is TRBJ2-5; 7 positions agree with TRBD2. The CDR3, as DNA: TGCAGCGTTGCTGGGGGAGGGGACCAAGAGACCCAGTACTTC. Its translation: CSVAGGGDQETQYF.